This T cell receptor beta chain was captured by sequencing in a study of CD8+ T cells in alopecia areata. Trimming shortened V by 0 bases and J by 11 bases, and 10 bases separated the two germline ends. Germline CDR1 and CDR2: GTSNPN and SVGIG (reference sequence). This CDR3 is built from 11 residues. This clone occurred once. Extracted RNA was reverse transcribed into cDNA, the sequencing template. The protocol was immunoSEQ multiplex PCR, while the TCRdb copy is restricted to in-frame clones and leaves out a portion. In the table there are 100,000 to 150,000 clones, around 49% of which are singletons.

The material was CD8+ T cells sorted from blood, obtained at week 0. The TCR was taken from a human donor with alopecia areata. The rearrangement links TRBV30 to TRBJ1-1, with TRBD1 as a possible D gene (5 bases). CDR3 nucleotide sequence: TGTGCCTGGAGTGTGGGCGGGGGGGCTTTCTTT. The encoded protein is CAWSVGGGAFF.